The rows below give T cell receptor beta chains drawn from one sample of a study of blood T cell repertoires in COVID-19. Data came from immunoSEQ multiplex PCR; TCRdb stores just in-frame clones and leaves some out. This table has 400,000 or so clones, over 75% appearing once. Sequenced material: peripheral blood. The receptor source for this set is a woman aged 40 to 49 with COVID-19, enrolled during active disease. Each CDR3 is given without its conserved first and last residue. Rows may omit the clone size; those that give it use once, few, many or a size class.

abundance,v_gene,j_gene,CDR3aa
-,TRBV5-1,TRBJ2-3,ASRFRGGDTDTQY
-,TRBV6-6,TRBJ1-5,ASNSRGQPQH
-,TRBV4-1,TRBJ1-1,ASSQEGRDREAF
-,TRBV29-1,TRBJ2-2,SVGQNTGELF
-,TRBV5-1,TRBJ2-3,ASSLLQGANTDTQY
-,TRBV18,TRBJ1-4,ASSPLLGTGEPTNEKLF
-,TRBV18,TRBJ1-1,ASSPPWTGTEAF
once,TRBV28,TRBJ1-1,ASGGRVNTEAF
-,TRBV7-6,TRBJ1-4,ASSPGERPLNEKLF
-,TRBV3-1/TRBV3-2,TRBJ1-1,ASSHSQGWAF
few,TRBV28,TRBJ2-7,ASKITGQAYEQY
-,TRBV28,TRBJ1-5,ASSPTGAAQPQH
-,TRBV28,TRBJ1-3,ASTTGGRGNTIY
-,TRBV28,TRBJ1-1,ASSLGYSQAF
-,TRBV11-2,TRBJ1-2,ASSLGGNRFGYT
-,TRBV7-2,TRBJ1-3,ASSLASLRDTIY
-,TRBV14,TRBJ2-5,ASSPPPLQETQY
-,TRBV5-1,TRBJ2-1,ASSLMIGGPGSEQF
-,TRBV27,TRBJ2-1,ASSRFSGGSYNEQF
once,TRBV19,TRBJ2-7,ASSLGGLGEQY
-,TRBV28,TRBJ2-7,ASSLSARWSEQY
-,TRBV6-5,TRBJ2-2,ASSAKGMTGELF
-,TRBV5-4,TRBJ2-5,ASSFWDRETQY
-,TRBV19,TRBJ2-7,ASSIVVGSSYEQY
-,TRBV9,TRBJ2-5,ASSVGPGSYQETQY
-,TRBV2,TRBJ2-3,ASIKGVGSFTDTQY
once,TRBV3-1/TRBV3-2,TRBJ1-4,ASSPGQLGEKLF
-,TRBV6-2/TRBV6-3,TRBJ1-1,ASSYLGQGAEAF
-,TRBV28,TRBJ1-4,ASSLPRRDEKLF
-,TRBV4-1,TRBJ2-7,ASSQAELAAYEQY
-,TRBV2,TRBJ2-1,ASSSGIYNEQF
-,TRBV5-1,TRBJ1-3,ASSLGQGTGNTIY
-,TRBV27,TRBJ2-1,ASSLVPSHPSYNEQF
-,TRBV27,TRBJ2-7,ASSLSFQGSYEQY
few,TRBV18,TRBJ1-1,ASLRGLDTEAF
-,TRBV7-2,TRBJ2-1,ASSLAWGGQGISEQF
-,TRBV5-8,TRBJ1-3,ASSRRAGVLFAGNTIY
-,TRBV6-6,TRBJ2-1,ASSSSSGSPFNEQF
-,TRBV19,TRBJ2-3,ASSMGPRTDTQY
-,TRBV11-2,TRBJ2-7,ASSSHVLAGGQIHEQY
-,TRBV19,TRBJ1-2,ASSPGHLTPSPYGYT
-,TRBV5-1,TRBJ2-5,ASSGGRAQETQY
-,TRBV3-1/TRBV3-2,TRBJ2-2,ASSQAGDTGELF
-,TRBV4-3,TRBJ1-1,ASSQPGQGRGEAF
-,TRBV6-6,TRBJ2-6,ASGQGSSGANVLT
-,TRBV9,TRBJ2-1,ASSGGSHNEQF
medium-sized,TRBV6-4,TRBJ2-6,ASSDSGSSGANVLT
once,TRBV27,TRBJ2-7,ASSHNRDRIHEQY
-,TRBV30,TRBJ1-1,AWDRGRFEAF
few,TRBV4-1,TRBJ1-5,ASSQGDRGREPQH
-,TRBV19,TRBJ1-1,ASSRDRGRAF
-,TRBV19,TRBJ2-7,ASSLGLAGVVEQY
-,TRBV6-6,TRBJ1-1,ASSRMAGPFMNTEAF
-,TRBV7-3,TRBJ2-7,ASNRGAEQY
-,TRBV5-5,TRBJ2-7,ASSPRGFGAYEQY